This T cell receptor (beta chain) stems from a study of blood T cell repertoires in COVID-19 (dated by TCRdb to the early 2020s). About the investigation overall: Samples covering the acute and convalescent phases of COVID-19 were provided by collaborators in the United States, Italy and Spain. The prospective study material was composed of cDNA or gDNA derived from T cells, B-cell-depleted T cells, or PBMCs. Subjects who had been exposed to COVID-19, were actively infected with it, or had recovered from it provided the deeply sampled blood TCRbeta repertoires that made up the dataset. The repertoires were released in a freely available public database intended as a resource for research on the immune response to SARS-CoV-2. Samples came from the ongoing ImmuneRACE study (first 160 participants) plus 1,254 subjects from 6 global collaborators. The sample metadata nearly always contained a de-identified subject ID, COVID-19 status, age in years and sex. Where available, HLA class I and class II types were obtained from metadata supplied by the sample provider rather than from assay-based typing.

CDR1 is given as SGHNT and CDR2 as YYREEE, both from the germline V gene (reference sequence). Ends trimmed: V by 5 bases, J by 6 bases; bases unmatched to a gene: 5. Reading from cysteine to phenylalanine, the CDR3 counts 13 amino acids. Only the CDR3 part of the read is kept: 39 bases, read in frame from the first base. The research as a whole found: Clinical and demographic metadata were provided uncurated, with the amount varying by source and participant.

The sample holds a few counts of this clone. Which antigen it targets is not known. Base quality data are lacking; no much larger clone is found one base away. Each collaborating institution followed its own protocols to collect whole blood in K2EDTA tubes. For TCRbeta analysis, collaborators shipped samples as frozen whole blood, isolated PBMCs, or DNA extracted from either of those sample types. The immunoSEQ Assay, a bias-controlled multiplex PCR, was used to amplify TCRbeta CDR3 regions from genomic DNA. The study's processing was this. Nucleated cell counts per sample were estimated from amplification of reference gene primers within the assay. To quantify the absolute abundance of each unique TCRbeta CDR3 rearrangement, sequence reads were collapsed and filtered. For each sample, productive Simpson clonality was calculated as the square root of Simpson's diversity index over productive rearrangements. TCRdb holds this immuneACCESS table with in-frame rearrangements only. Some clones are missing; in checked studies, unresolved V genes explain under half, and the rest has no known cause. The V and J calls and clone size come from that table; D and trimming were worked out from the DNA. The sample data list approximately 300,000 clones, and 75% to 90% of these were observed just once. The top ten hold about 4.2% of the sample.

The sequence was obtained from a man aged 35 to 55 with acute or convalescent COVID-19. In this chain, TRBV5-4 is recombined with TRBJ1-2, with 9 middle bases fitting TRBD1. What was sequenced was peripheral blood. The CDR3 is CASSYTGGDGYTF. The sequence in DNA is TGTGCCAGCAGTTACACAGGGGGCGATGGCTACACCTTC.